These T cell receptor beta chains were read from a single sample in a study of T cell changes during pregnancy in multiple sclerosis. Profiling relied on immunoSEQ multiplex PCR, and the TCRdb table lists in-frame clones only, not all of them. The repertoire holds around 62,000 clones, 91% seen once, with 0.7% to 0.8% in the top ten. Sequencing used CD4+ T cells from peripheral blood mononuclear cells, obtained in the first trimester of pregnancy. These receptors were taken from a female donor with multiple sclerosis, enrolled in a pregnancy study. Each CDR3 is given with its conserved first and last residue. The order of the fields is V gene, D gene, CDR3 length, clone size, J gene, CDR3 protein, CDR3 DNA. D genes are given only for firm matches. Expanded clones get a size class; other rows say once, few or many, or leave the size out.

>TRBV25-1|.|11|once|TRBJ1-1
CASRETTMAFF
TGTGCCAGCAGAGAAACTACCATGGCTTTCTTT
>TRBV7-3|TRBD1|13|.|TRBJ1-1
CASSRDRGTEAFF
TGTGCCAGCAGCCGAGACAGGGGCACTGAAGCTTTCTTT
>TRBV10-3|TRBD1|14|.|TRBJ1-1
CALDRAKAVTEAFF
TGTGCCCTTGACAGGGCGAAAGCCGTCACTGAAGCTTTCTTT
>TRBV7-8|.|14|.|TRBJ1-1
CASSSQGYGTEAFF
TGTGCCAGCAGCTCACAGGGATATGGGACTGAAGCTTTCTTT
>TRBV7-8|TRBD2|14|.|TRBJ2-2
CASSLGTSGVGLFF
TGTGCCAGCAGCCTCGGGACTAGCGGGGTAGGGCTGTTTTTT
>TRBV6-8|.|11|.|TRBJ1-2
CASRQSGGYTF
TGTGCCAGCAGACAGAGTGGTGGCTACACCTTC
>TRBV7-3|.|16|once|TRBJ2-1
CASSRDIRASYNEQFF
TGTGCCAGCAGCCGCGACATCAGGGCCTCCTACAATGAGCAGTTCTTC
>TRBV5-6|.|14|.|TRBJ1-2
CASSLERSNYGYTF
TGTGCCAGCAGCTTGGAGAGGTCAAACTATGGCTACACCTTC
>TRBV5-1|TRBD2|18|.|TRBJ2-3
CASSPGLAGGFSTDTQYF
TGCGCCAGCAGCCCGGGACTAGCGGGGGGATTTAGCACAGATACGCAGTATTTT
>TRBV7-2|.|15|once|TRBJ1-4
CASSPGGAGNEKLFF
TGTGCCAGCAGCCCCGGCGGGGCAGGGAATGAAAAACTGTTTTTT
>TRBV7-9|.|16|once|TRBJ1-3
CASSLAEAISGNTIYF
TGTGCCAGCAGCTTAGCGGAGGCGATCTCTGGAAACACCATATATTTT
>TRBV5-6|TRBD2|16|.|TRBJ2-7
CASTSSSSGALREQYF
TGTGCCAGCACTTCTTCTTCTAGCGGGGCCCTTCGCGAGCAGTACTTC
>TRBV10-3|.|12|.|TRBJ2-7
CAISRGQEQRNF
TGTGCCATCAGTAGAGGGCAGGAACAACGGAACTTC
>TRBV7-2|TRBD1|14|.|TRBJ2-5
CASSLDRFQETQYF
TGTGCCAGCAGCTTGGACAGGTTCCAAGAGACCCAGTACTTC
>TRBV18|.|13|.|TRBJ1-1
CASSLDRNTEAFF
TGCGCCAGCTCATTGGACAGGAACACTGAAGCTTTCTTT
>TRBV6-1|TRBD1|13|once|TRBJ2-7
CASRGTETYEQYF
TGTGCCAGCAGGGGGACAGAAACCTACGAGCAGTACTTC
>TRBV11-3|.|14|.|TRBJ2-5
CASSLGPGQETQYF
TGTGCCAGCAGCTTAGGCCCAGGACAAGAGACCCAGTACTTC
>TRBV6-5|.|13|.|TRBJ1-5
CASSPVPNQPQHF
TGTGCCAGCAGTCCTGTCCCCAATCAGCCCCAGCATTTT
>TRBV15|.|16|.|TRBJ1-5
CATSRDSPGGNQPQHF
TGTGCCACCAGCAGAGATAGCCCAGGGGGCAATCAGCCCCAGCATTTT
>TRBV29-1|TRBD2|14|.|TRBJ2-1
CSVAGTSYPNEQFF
TGCAGCGTCGCCGGGACTAGCTATCCCAATGAGCAGTTCTTC
>TRBV19|.|15|.|TRBJ1-2
CASRSLAGANYGYTF
TGTGCCAGTAGATCACTAGCAGGAGCTAACTATGGCTACACCTTC
>TRBV19|TRBD1|14|.|TRBJ1-1
CASTYRGRHTEAFF
TGTGCCAGCACATACAGGGGGCGTCACACTGAAGCTTTCTTT
>TRBV4-2|.|16|.|TRBJ1-2
CASSQDRVRLNYGYTF
TGTGCCAGCAGCCAAGATAGAGTCCGCCTTAACTATGGCTACACCTTC
>TRBV9|TRBD2|17|.|TRBJ2-1
CASSVGSGGAWGNEQFF
TGTGCCAGCAGCGTAGGAAGCGGGGGGGCCTGGGGGAATGAGCAGTTCTTC
>TRBV7-9|.|14|.|TRBJ1-5
CASSYGQYNQPQHF
TGTGCCAGCAGCTACGGACAGTACAATCAGCCCCAGCATTTT
>TRBV7-2|TRBD1|15|.|TRBJ2-5
CASSLDRGNLETQYF
TGTGCCAGCAGCTTGGACAGGGGGAATTTGGAGACCCAGTACTTC
>TRBV9|.|15|.|TRBJ1-4
CASSPHPATNEKLFF
TGTGCCAGCAGCCCACACCCTGCAACTAATGAAAAACTGTTTTTT
>TRBV9|.|13|.|TRBJ1-1
CASSPAGWGEAFF
TGTGCCAGCAGCCCCGCGGGGTGGGGTGAAGCTTTCTTT
>TRBV7-2|TRBD2|14|.|TRBJ2-5
CASKRGGGEETQYF
TGTGCCAGCAAACGGGGCGGGGGGGAAGAGACCCAGTACTTC
>TRBV7-7|.|13|.|TRBJ2-1
CASSPGQNNEQFF
TGTGCCAGCAGCCCCGGACAAAACAATGAGCAGTTCTTC
>TRBV11-2|TRBD2|14|.|TRBJ2-7
CASSPPGTTYEQYF
TGTGCCAGCAGCCCCCCCGGGACTACCTACGAGCAGTACTTC
>TRBV11-2|.|15|.|TRBJ2-3
CASSQARFAYDTQYF
TGTGCCAGCAGCCAAGCTAGGTTCGCCTATGATACGCAGTATTTT
>TRBV6-1|TRBD1|13|.|TRBJ1-2
CASIEGTAYGYTF
TGTGCCAGCATCGAGGGGACAGCTTATGGCTACACCTTC
>TRBV5-4|TRBD1|14|.|TRBJ1-1
CASSLGSGGTEAFF
TGTGCCAGCAGCTTGGGGTCAGGGGGCACTGAAGCTTTCTTT
>TRBV18|TRBD1|14|.|TRBJ2-7
CASSLDRVGSEQYF
TGTGCCAGCTCGCTAGACAGGGTGGGCTCCGAGCAGTACTTC
>TRBV5-1|TRBD1|15|.|TRBJ2-3
CASSSGQAVTDTQYF
TGCGCCAGCAGCTCTGGACAGGCGGTCACAGATACGCAGTATTTT
>TRBV6-5|.|14|.|TRBJ2-7
CASNPGTTPYEQYF
TGTGCCAGCAATCCCGGGACAACACCCTACGAGCAGTACTTC
>TRBV4-2|TRBD2|19|.|TRBJ2-1
CASSQASFGLAGGLEEQFF
TGTGCCAGCAGCCAAGCTTCCTTCGGGCTAGCGGGGGGGCTTGAGGAGCAGTTCTTC
>TRBV6-5|.|14|.|TRBJ1-1
CASSYSGEGTEAFF
TGTGCCAGCAGTTACTCAGGGGAGGGCACTGAAGCTTTCTTT
>TRBV11-2|.|14|once|TRBJ1-3
CASRISGNGNTIYF
TGTGCCAGCAGAATCTCAGGGAATGGAAACACCATATATTTT
>TRBV19|TRBD1|14|.|TRBJ2-3
CASTDRGRTDTQYF
TGTGCCAGTACCGACAGGGGGCGGACAGATACGCAGTATTTT
>TRBV13|TRBD2|16|.|TRBJ2-5
CASSSPLAGGLETQYF
TGTGCCAGCAGCTCCCCGCTAGCGGGGGGCTTAGAGACCCAGTACTTC
>TRBV6-6|.|12|.|TRBJ1-5
CASSSAEQPQHF
TGTGCCAGCAGTTCCGCCGAGCAGCCCCAGCATTTT
>TRBV19|.|13|.|TRBJ2-1
CASYGLRYNEQFF
TGTGCCAGTTACGGTCTTCGTTACAATGAGCAGTTCTTC
>TRBV7-9|.|15|.|TRBJ2-1
CASSLTAGLDNEQFF
TGTGCCAGCAGCTTAACGGCAGGGTTAGACAATGAGCAGTTCTTC
>TRBV7-2|TRBD2|15|.|TRBJ2-5
CASSLLRGVAETQYF
TGTGCCAGCAGCTTACTTCGGGGGGTGGCGGAGACCCAGTACTTC